The 10 T cell receptor beta chains presented below share a single source sample, sequenced in a study of blood T cell repertoires in COVID-19. Profiling relied on immunoSEQ multiplex PCR, and the TCRdb table lists in-frame clones only, not all of them. The table lists about 150,000 clones, about four fifths of them singletons, with about 14% in the top ten. What was sequenced was peripheral blood. The receptor source for this set is a man in his late teens or twenties with active or convalescent COVID-19.

This chain connects TRBV19 to TRBJ2-1; D may be TRBD1 (6 bases). Germline V lookup: CDR1 LNHDA, CDR2 SQIVND (reference sequence). The germline V and J ends were trimmed by 7 bases and 6 bases, with 16 bases remaining between them. The CDR3 spans 14 residues. CDR3 protein: CASTSDRLFNEQFF. CDR3 nucleotide sequence: TGTGCCAGTACCTCAGACAGGCTTTTCAATGAGCAGTTCTTC.

This chain joins TRBV6-6 and TRBJ1-6, with TRBD1 matching 9 bases. The CDR3 totals 19 residues. V shed 5 bases, J shed 9 bases, and the junction held 20 bases outside the gene matches. The V gene's germline CDR1 is MNHNY and CDR2 SVGAGI (reference sequence). CDR3 region: CASSPRGDTGTGIASPLHF. As DNA, the CDR3 is TGTGCCAGCAGTCCTCGGGGAGACACCGGGACAGGGATTGCTTCACCCCTCCACTTT.

V usage is TRBV11-3 and J usage is TRBJ2-3; 7 bases line up with TRBD1. CDR3 length: 18 residues. Trimming cost V 0 bases and J 2 bases; bases outside gene matches: 11. CDR1 is SGHNT, CDR2 YENEEA, per germline. CDR3 residues: CASSLDLQTGLTTDTQYF. The CDR3 DNA sequence: TGTGCCAGCAGCTTAGATCTGCAGACAGGGCTCACCACAGATACGCAGTATTTT.

The V and J genes are TRBV9 and TRBJ2-1, with 11 bases lining up with TRBD2. J gave up 10 bases and V 2 bases, and 5 bases lay outside the gene matches. This CDR3 contains 14 residues. Germline CDR1 and CDR2: SGDLS and YYNGEE. Here the CDR3 DNA reads TGTGCCAGCAGCGTTGTTACTAGCGGGAGCGAGCAGTTCTTC. Translated, it gives CASSVVTSGSEQFF.

This clone was observed a single time. This chain uses TRBV13 with TRBJ2-1; 7 nucleotides agree with TRBD2. This CDR3 has 16 residues. Losses at the gene ends were 1 base for V and 5 bases for J; bases not matched to a gene: 8. Germline assignment: CDR1 PRHDT and CDR2 FYEKMQ (reference sequence). CDR3 sequence reads: CASSLEGGSMNNEQFF. The CDR3, as DNA: TGTGCCAGCAGCTTAGAAGGCGGGAGTATGAACAATGAGCAGTTCTTC.

The J gene is TRBJ2-1, the V gene TRBV4-3; 8 bases line up with TRBD2. The germline V gene encodes CDR1 LGHNA and CDR2 YSLEER. V was clipped by 3 bases and J by 0 bases; unmatched bases: 19. This CDR3 has 21 amino acids. The CDR3 loop reads CASSHKTSAIKDSYSYNEQFF. DNA for the CDR3: TGCGCCAGCAGCCACAAGACTAGCGCCATAAAGGATTCCTACTCCTACAATGAGCAGTTCTTC.

This clone came up many times. The chain is built from TRBV2 and TRBJ1-1; D is ambiguous. Germline loops: CDR1 SNHLY, CDR2 FYNNEI. CDR3 length equals 15 residues. Trimming stripped 4 bases from V and 4 bases from J, with 16 bases between. The CDR3 reads CASSGTPSQGTEAFF. As DNA, the CDR3 is TGTGCCAGCAGTGGGACTCCCTCGCAAGGCACTGAAGCTTTCTTT.

The chain is built from TRBV4-1 and TRBJ1-1; 11 bases agree with TRBD1. Germline V gene data show CDR1 as MGHRA and CDR2 as YSYEKL. V was clipped by 3 bases and J by 4 bases; unmatched bases: 1. The length of the CDR3 is 14 residues. The CDR3 DNA reads as TGCGCCAGCAGCCACGGGACAGGGGGCACTGAAGCTTTCTTT. Translation gives CASSHGTGGTEAFF.

The chain couples TRBV9 to TRBJ1-4; D uncertain. This CDR3 has 15 residues. The germline V gene encodes CDR1 SGDLS and CDR2 YYNGEE. V lost 0 bases and J lost 7, with 13 bases in between. CDR3 coding DNA: TGTGCCAGCAGCGTAGGTCAACAGAGAAGTGAAAAACTGTTTTTT. It yields the protein CASSVGQQRSEKLFF.

This chain joins TRBV28 and TRBJ2-6; D is unresolved. The length of the CDR3 is 14 residues. Germline CDR1 and CDR2: MDHEN and SYDVKM. V shed 8 bases and J shed 1 base, with 9 bases lying between them. In DNA, the CDR3 is TGTGCCAGCGGTCTTAGTTCTGGGGCCAACGTCCTGACTTTC. The encoded protein is CASGLSSGANVLTF.